This T cell receptor (beta chain) appears in the sequencing data of a study of blood T cell repertoires in COVID-19. Whole-study context: The United States, Italy and Spain provided the acute and convalescent COVID-19 samples.

Produced via immunoSEQ multiplex PCR; TCRdb's table is partial and in-frame only. The data show around 220,000 clones, around 87% seen once. Recruitment covered about 26 US areas and drew participants whose ages spanned about 18 to 89 years. People in the exposed group encountered a COVID-19 case within 2 weeks before entering the study. Looked up from germline, CDR1 is ENHRY and CDR2 is SYGVKD. This CDR3 contains 13 residues. Trimming left V 7 bases short and J 0 bases short, with 10 bases between. Sequencing was performed on PBMCs or T cells enriched from blood (not recorded which). The V gene is TRBV10-3, the J gene TRBJ2-7; maybe TRBD2 (6 bases). This clonotype originated in a man aged 30 to 45 who had been exposed to COVID-19. This chain's CDR3 is CAITPEGSYEQYF. CDR3 nucleotides: TGTGCCATCACCCCGGAGGGCTCCTACGAGCAGTACTTC.